This is a list of T cell receptor beta chains from one sample in a study of early T cells in non-severe SARS-CoV-2 infection. A single record per CDR3 protein comes from TCRdb applying MiXCR to the 5' RACE reads. The data contain just under 65,000 distinct CDR3 sequences, 5.9% of them singletons. Sequences were derived from whole blood, sampled at baseline. Source of these receptors: an adult who was a healthcare worker with PCR-confirmed SARS-CoV-2 infection or an uninfected control (not recorded which). The CDR3 runs from the conserved cysteine through the conserved F or W. A D gene is named only where the DNA matches it firmly. Clone size appears in some rows only: once, few, many, or a class for an expanded clone.

TRBJ2-1,many,TRBV4-1,12,-,TGCGCCAGCAGCCAAGTATACAATGAGCAGTTCTTC,CASSQVYNEQFF
TRBJ1-3,-,TRBV18,16,TRBD1,TGTGCCAGCTCTACTGGACAGGGAATCTCTGGAAACACCATATATTTT,CASSTGQGISGNTIYF
TRBJ1-1,many,TRBV18,12,TRBD1,TGTGCCAGCTCACAGGACAGGGGTGAAGCTTTCTTT,CASSQDRGEAFF
TRBJ2-1,many,TRBV7-3,15,TRBD1,TGTGCCAGCAGCTTCGACAGGGCGGCCTACAATGAGCAGTTCTTC,CASSFDRAAYNEQFF
TRBJ2-7,few,TRBV18,14,-,TGTGCCAGCTCACCACCCTCCCGCGCCTACGAGCAGTACTTC,CASSPPSRAYEQYF
TRBJ2-6,many,TRBV27,15,-,TGTGCCAGCAGTCTAGCAGGGTCCGGGGCCAACGTCCTGACTTTC,CASSLAGSGANVLTF
TRBJ1-1,-,TRBV6-2/TRBV6-3,14,TRBD1,TGTGCCAGCAGTCCCCGGACAGGGTCCACTGAAGCTTTCTTT,CASSPRTGSTEAFF
TRBJ1-2,few,TRBV2,13,TRBD1,TGTGCCACCAGTCCGGGACAGGGATTAAGCTACACCTTC,CATSPGQGLSYTF
TRBJ2-1,many,TRBV7-9,13,TRBD2,TGTGCCAGCAGCTTAAGAGCGGGAGATGAGCAGTTCTTC,CASSLRAGDEQFF
TRBJ1-4,few,TRBV7-9,17,TRBD1,TGTGCCAACAGCTTACTAACACAGGGGGCGCATAATGAAAAACTGTTTTTT,CANSLLTQGAHNEKLFF
TRBJ2-2,many,TRBV29-1,12,TRBD1,TGCAGCGTCCACAGGGGTCCCGGGGAGCTGTTTTTT,CSVHRGPGELFF
TRBJ2-7,many,TRBV2,13,TRBD2,TGTGCCAGCAACGCGGGAGAGGTCAACGAGCAGTACTTC,CASNAGEVNEQYF
TRBJ2-3,many,TRBV5-1,15,TRBD1,TGCGCCAGCAGCACGGGACAGCCCTCCACAGATACGCAGTATTTT,CASSTGQPSTDTQYF
TRBJ1-1,many,TRBV6-1,17,TRBD1,TGTGCCAGCAGTCATCTACAGGGGGCGGATATCGACACTGAAGCTTTCTTT,CASSHLQGADIDTEAFF
TRBJ1-4,-,TRBV20-1,13,-,TGCAGTGCTAGAGATTCACTGTCGAAAAAACTGTTTTTT,CSARDSLSKKLFF
TRBJ2-7,many,TRBV7-2,17,TRBD2,TGTGCCAGCAGCCTGGGTGCCCTGCTAGCGGGAACCTCCGAGCAGTACTTC,CASSLGALLAGTSEQYF
TRBJ1-1,many,TRBV10-3,14,-,TGTGCCACCCAAGCCGGGGGCCGAGACACTGAAGCTTTCTTT,CATQAGGRDTEAFF
TRBJ2-7,-,TRBV6-2/TRBV6-3,18,TRBD2,TGTGCCAGCAGTTACTCGACTAGCGGGAGGGCCAACTCCTACGAGCAGTACTTC,CASSYSTSGRANSYEQYF
TRBJ1-2,few,TRBV20-1,11,-,TGCAGTGTCGCAGGAACCTATGGCTACACCTTC,CSVAGTYGYTF
TRBJ2-7,many,TRBV5-4,14,TRBD1,TGTGCCAGCAGCTGGGGACAGGGGGCGGACGAGCAGTACTTC,CASSWGQGADEQYF
TRBJ2-3,-,TRBV10-1,17,-,TGCGCCAGCAGTGACCTGGGACATAAGATTAACACAGATACGCAGTATTTT,CASSDLGHKINTDTQYF
TRBJ1-2,few,TRBV7-9,13,TRBD1,TGTGCCAGCAGCCCTACAGGGGGCTTTGGCTACACCTTC,CASSPTGGFGYTF
TRBJ2-7,many,TRBV28,12,-,TGTGCCAGCAGTTCGAAGAGACGGGAGCAGTACTTC,CASSSKRREQYF
TRBJ2-5,many,TRBV20-1,13,-,TGCAGTGCTAGTTTGGCTAGTGCGGAGACCCAGTACTTC,CSASLASAETQYF
TRBJ2-1,many,TRBV3-1,17,TRBD1,TGTGCCAGCAGCCAGCCGACACAGGGGCTAGGATACAATGAGCAGTTCTTC,CASSQPTQGLGYNEQFF
TRBJ1-1,-,TRBV6-1,14,-,TGTGCCAGCAGTGTTCAGCGGGGGGTCACTGAAGCTTTCTTT,CASSVQRGVTEAFF
TRBJ2-3,few,TRBV20-1,13,TRBD2,TGCAGCGGACCGAGCGGGGACACAGATACGCAGTATTTT,CSGPSGDTDTQYF
TRBJ2-1,many,TRBV4-3,13,-,TGCGCCAGCAGCCAAGATGGCAACAATGAGCAGTTCTTC,CASSQDGNNEQFF
TRBJ1-3,many,TRBV25-1,13,-,TGTGCCAGCAGTGAAATCTCTGGAAACACCATATATTTT,CASSEISGNTIYF
TRBJ1-1,many,TRBV6-6,15,TRBD1,TGTGCCAGCAGTTCCTTAGGACAGGGGAAAACTGAAGCTTTCTTT,CASSSLGQGKTEAFF
TRBJ1-1,many,TRBV28,18,-,TGTGCCAGCAGTTTAAGTCTGTTGGCAGGGGCTATGAACACTGAAGCTTTCTTT,CASSLSLLAGAMNTEAFF
TRBJ1-5,many,TRBV28,14,-,TGTGCCAGCAGTTTAGGGACAAGCAATCAGCCCCAGCATTTT,CASSLGTSNQPQHF
TRBJ1-1,many,TRBV20-1,13,TRBD1,TGCAGTGCTAGACACAGGGGGCCCACTGAAGCTTTCTTT,CSARHRGPTEAFF
TRBJ2-7,many,TRBV20-1,14,-,TGCAGTGCCCCCAGGGGAGGGTCTGCCTACGAGCAGTACTTC,CSAPRGGSAYEQYF
TRBJ2-7,many,TRBV3-1,15,TRBD1,TGTGCCAGCAGCCAAGCCCTGACAGGGACCTACGAGCAGTACTTC,CASSQALTGTYEQYF
TRBJ2-1,many,TRBV7-2,13,-,TGTGCCAGCAGCTTACAGAGGGTCAATGAGCAGTTCTTC,CASSLQRVNEQFF
TRBJ2-7,-,TRBV7-2,12,-,TGTGCCAGCAGTCGATACGAATACGAGCAGTACTTC,CASSRYEYEQYF
TRBJ1-5,many,TRBV6-5,14,TRBD1,TGTGCCAGCAGAACCGGGACAGGGAATCAGCCCCAGCATTTT,CASRTGTGNQPQHF
TRBJ1-2,-,TRBV27,14,TRBD1,TGTGCCAGCAGTCCGGGGACAGGGGGTAATGGCTACACCTTC,CASSPGTGGNGYTF
TRBJ1-5,few,TRBV5-8,12,-,TGTGCCAGCAGCTTTATCACAGGGCCCCAGCATTTT,CASSFITGPQHF
TRBJ1-2,-,TRBV20-1,12,-,TGCAGTGCCCCGAAGCGGACAGCGGGCTACACCTTC,CSAPKRTAGYTF
TRBJ2-3,many,TRBV6-1,14,TRBD2,TGTGCCAGCAGGACTAGCGGGAGCACAGATACGCAGTATTTT,CASRTSGSTDTQYF
TRBJ1-1,few,TRBV25-1,13,-,TGTGCCAGCAGTGAGAGCCTGGGGACTGAAGCTTTCTTT,CASSESLGTEAFF
TRBJ1-3,many,TRBV6-6,17,-,TGTGCCAGCAGTTACTCGCCCGACTCGCCCTCTGGAAACACCATATATTTT,CASSYSPDSPSGNTIYF
TRBJ2-3,many,TRBV2,13,TRBD2,TGTGCCAGCAAGGAGCGGGAGGGGAATACGCAGTATTTT,CASKEREGNTQYF
TRBJ2-3,-,TRBV7-6,13,-,TGTGCCAGCAGCCATAGCGAATCAGATACGCAGTATTTT,CASSHSESDTQYF